The present T cell receptor (beta chain) was sequenced within a study of T cells generated in artificial thymic organoids. Study-level information: FACS removed CD4 immature single positive or double positive precursors in some experiments. General study findings and limits: Organoid-derived CD8 single positive T cells showed physiological TCR clonotype diversity.

Organoid and thymic CD3+TCRαβ+CD8 single positive cells were FACS sorted. This clonotype is labeled as medium-sized. The antigen is unknown. The CDR3 consists of 14 residues. J lost 0 bases, V lost 9 bases, and 5 bases had no gene match. Separate semi-nested PCRs amplified TCRalpha and TCRbeta libraries using constant-region reverse primers in TRAC or TRBC. cDNA synthesis used 3.5 to 500 ng of total RNA. Each CDR3 protein gets one entry after TCRdb re-called the 5' RACE reads with MiXCR. The sample carries under 10,000 distinct CDR3 sequences, about a sixth recorded once. The sample consisted of naive CD8+ T cells from the thymus. Sample subset: CD3+TCRalphabeta+CD8SP T cells; for blood, CD45RO-CCR7+ naive CD8+ T cells. This chain uses TRBV12-3 or TRBV12-4 with TRBJ2-7, with 10 bases aligning to TRBD2. The clonotype comes from a human donor who gave cord blood stem cells for thymic organoid culture, a cardiac surgery patient who gave postnatal thymus, or a blood donor (not recorded which). The CDR3 DNA is TGTGCCAGTGCTAAGCGGGAGGGCTCCTACGAGCAGTACTTC. Translating gives CASAKREGSYEQYF.